The 28 T cell receptor beta chains given below trace back to one sample, sequenced in a study of T cell repertoires in cytomegalovirus infection. TCRdb re-called the reads with MiXCR, one entry per CDR3 protein. The table records 150,000 to 200,000 distinct CDR3 sequences, about 21% of them present only once. Sequenced: PBMCs. Receptors originate from a human donor in good health (CMV status not recorded). Some clones in this sample may be carry-over from other donors' samples.

This clonotype was observed many times. The chain recombines TRBV7-2 with TRBJ1-1; D may be TRBD1 (5 bases). There are 14 residues in the CDR3. V lost 5 bases and J lost 4, with 14 bases in between. From germline, CDR1 is SGHTA and CDR2 FQGNSA. CDR3 in amino acids: CASSLQGAGTEAFF. The CDR3 DNA sequence: TGTGCCAGCAGCCTGCAGGGTGCCGGCACTGAAGCTTTCTTT.

This clonotype was counted between two and nine times. The chain joins TRBV7-9 to TRBJ1-5; D uncertain. V shed 1 base and J shed 9 bases, with 10 bases lying between them. This CDR3 comprises 13 residues. From germline, CDR1 is SEHNR and CDR2 FQNEAQ (reference sequence). The CDR3 spells CASSLEGGRPQHF. The CDR3 DNA follows: TGTGCCAGCAGCTTAGAGGGAGGGAGGCCCCAGCATTTT.

In this sample, this clonotype turned up many times. The CDR3 sequence: CASNRMNTEAFF. The CDR3, as DNA: TGTGCCAGCAACCGCATGAACACTGAAGCTTTCTTT. This chain uses TRBV6-2 or TRBV6-3 with TRBJ1-1; D is unclear. The CDR3 runs to 12 residues. Per germline, CDR1 MNHEY and CDR2 SVGEGT. Trimming took off 7 bases at V and 0 bases at J, with 6 bases between the two ends.

This clonotype was seen a few times. The chain carries TRBV6-6 and TRBJ2-1; 9 nucleotides agree with TRBD2. V dropped 2 bases and J dropped 5; count of bases not matched to a gene: 10. This CDR3 has 17 amino acids. The germline CDR1 and CDR2 sequences are MNHNY and SVGAGI (reference sequence). CDR3 in DNA: TGTGCCAGCAGTTACCGGTTATTGGCGGGGGGGAACAATGAGCAGTTCTTC. Protein sequence: CASSYRLLAGGNNEQFF.

This clonotype came up many times. The chain links TRBV7-3 to TRBJ2-7; D is unresolved. V was pared by 3 bases and J by 0 bases, with 9 bases between. Germline loops: CDR1 SGHTA, CDR2 FQGTGA. The CDR3 consists of 14 residues. CDR3 sequence: CASSLLLSSYEQYF. Here the CDR3 DNA reads TGTGCCAGCAGCTTGCTACTAAGCTCCTACGAGCAGTACTTC.

This clonotype has at least ten counts. This sequence joins TRBV7-2 and TRBJ2-1; 7 positions match TRBD2. V lost 5 bases to trimming and J lost 0 bases; unmatched junction nucleotides: 10. Looked up from germline, CDR1 is SGHTA and CDR2 is FQGNSA. The CDR3 extends over 17 amino acids. CDR3 nucleotide sequence: TGTGCCAGCAGCCCCCAAGCGGGACGAATCTCCTACAATGAGCAGTTCTTC. Amino acid sequence: CASSPQAGRISYNEQFF.

Many counts were recorded for this clonotype. V gene TRBV6-5 combines with J gene TRBJ2-1, with D possibly being TRBD2 (6 bases). Trimming removed 1 base at V and 8 bases at J, with 12 bases between. This CDR3 contains 14 residues. The V gene's germline CDR1 is MNHEY and CDR2 SVGAGI. The CDR3 spells CASSYWDGGDEQFF. In DNA form, the CDR3 reads TGTGCCAGCAGTTACTGGGACGGGGGAGATGAGCAGTTCTTC.

This clonotype was counted many times. V is TRBV7-2 and J is TRBJ1-5, with D uncertain. Germline CDR1 and CDR2: SGHTA and FQGNSA. Trimming took off 1 base at V and 6 bases at J, with 13 bases between the two ends. This CDR3 spans 15 amino acids. Here the CDR3 DNA reads TGTGCCAGCAGCTTAGACCGGGGTCGGGGTCAGCCCCAGCATTTT. Protein: CASSLDRGRGQPQHF.

Comments on this clonotype: A read error is possible here, since a much larger clone lies one base away. V gene TRBV10-3 combines with J gene TRBJ1-5; D is unclear. Germline V gene sequence: CDR1 ENHRY, CDR2 SYGVKD. The CDR3 totals 18 residues. Trimming left V 0 bases short and J 5 bases short, with 20 bases between. DNA for the CDR3: TGTGCCATCAGTGAGTCCGCGAGGGCTAACGACGCATATCAGCCCCAGCATTTT. This gives the protein CAISESARANDAYQPQHF.

The table lists this clonotype with a few counts. This sequence joins TRBV29-1 and TRBJ2-5, with a weak D call TRBD2 (5 bases). The CDR3 consists of 11 residues. Deletions cut 4 bases from V and 5 bases from J, with 8 bases between. Germline CDR1 and CDR2: SQVTM and ANQGSEA. CDR3 bases: TGCAGCGTTGGACTAAGGGAGACCCAGTACTTC. Its protein is CSVGLRETQYF.

This clonotype was counted a few times. With a much larger clone just one base away, this may be a read error. V and J are TRBV7-2 and TRBJ2-7; D may be TRBD1 (6 bases). This CDR3 comprises 15 residues. Germline V gives CDR1 SGHTA, CDR2 FQGNSA. CDR3: CACSPRGGRFNEQYF. The DNA for the CDR3 is TGTGCCTGCAGCCCTAGAGGGGGTAGATTTAACGAGCAGTACTTC. Supplemented by reference TRBV7-2 and TRBJ2-7, the full variable domain reads GAGVSQSPSNKVTEKGKDVELRCDPISGHTALYWYRQSLGQGLEFLIYFQGNSAPDKSGLPSDRFSAERTGGSVSTLTIQRTQQEDSAVYLCACSPRGGRFNEQYFGPGTRLTVT.

This clonotype was counted a few times. CDR3 protein: CASSPRQERRSDEQYF. CDR3 DNA sequence: TGCGCCAGCAGTCCCCGGCAAGAACGGCGCAGCGACGAGCAGTACTTC. V gene TRBV23-1 combines with J gene TRBJ2-7; D is unclear. TRBV23-1 is identified as an open reading frame with a role that is uncertain. Trimming took off 4 bases at V and 5 bases at J, with 21 bases between the two ends. The CDR3 runs to 16 residues.

This clonotype was seen ten or more times. V gene TRBV7-2 combines with J gene TRBJ2-6; the D is unclear. Trimming shortened V by 2 bases and J by 2 bases, and 7 bases separated the two germline ends. Germline lookup yields CDR1 SGHTA and CDR2 FQGNSA. CDR3 length: 15 residues. The CDR3 DNA sequence: TGTGCCAGCAGCTTATGGCCGCCTGGGGCCAACGTCCTGACTTTC. Translated: CASSLWPPGANVLTF.

This clonotype came up once. This may be a read error: a much more frequent sequence differs by one nucleotide. Lacking the conserved final phenylalanine or tryptophan, this CDR3 likely reflects a read error. This sequence joins TRBV7-8 and TRBJ1-6; unclear D gene. This CDR3 is 14 amino acids long. V lost 1 base, J lost 7 bases, and 8 bases lay in between. Looked up from germline, CDR1 is SGHVS and CDR2 is FQNEAQ. The CDR3 protein is CASSLVGLNSPLHV. CDR3 in DNA: TGTGCCAGCAGCTTAGTTGGACTAAATTCACCCCTCCACGTT.

This clonotype has more than one count but fewer than ten. V is TRBV11-3 and J is TRBJ1-1, with D perhaps matching TRBD1 (6 bases). Germline V CDR1 and CDR2: SGHNT, YENEEA. V lost 0 bases and J lost 6, with 11 bases in between. This CDR3 is 14 amino acids long. In DNA form, the CDR3 reads TGTGCCAGCAGCTTAGACTTCGCAGGGGCTGAAGCTTTCTTT. It yields the protein CASSLDFAGAEAFF.

This clonotype was counted only a few times. The J gene is TRBJ1-4, the V gene TRBV6-1; no definite D call. From germline, CDR1 is MNHNS and CDR2 SASEGT. CDR3 length: 13 amino acids. Trimming stripped 9 bases from V and 8 bases from J, with 16 bases between. The CDR3 sequence: CARLGPTREKLFF. The CDR3 nucleotides are TGTGCCAGATTGGGTCCCACAAGGGAAAAACTGTTTTTT.

V and J are TRBV4-1 and TRBJ1-1, with no clear D. The CDR3 covers 15 residues. Germline V gene sequence: CDR1 MGHRA, CDR2 YSYEKL. V was clipped by 4 bases and J by 4 bases, with 16 bases between them. Here the CDR3 reads CASSPSGAWGTEAFF. In nucleotides, the CDR3 is TGCGCCAGCAGCCCCTCGGGTGCCTGGGGCACTGAAGCTTTCTTT.

The J gene is TRBJ1-1, the V gene TRBV7-3; 11 nucleotides agree with TRBD1. J was trimmed by 5 bases and V by 1 base; bases with no gene match: 6. Germline loops: CDR1 SGHTA, CDR2 FQGTGA. The CDR3 length is 16 residues. CDR3 in amino acids: CASSLRTGGSGTEAFF. As DNA, the CDR3 is TGTGCCAGCAGCTTAAGGACAGGGGGCAGTGGAACTGAAGCTTTCTTT.

In its sample, this clonotype was seen a few times. The chain carries TRBV6-2 or TRBV6-3 and TRBJ2-1, with 10 bases lining up with TRBD2. The length of the CDR3 is 13 residues. V was pared by 9 bases and J by 7 bases, with 6 bases of the junction left unmatched. CDR1 and CDR2 from the germline V gene are MNHEY and SVGEGT. The CDR3, as DNA: TGTGCCAGTAGGACTAGCGGTGGGAATGAGCAGTTCTTC. This translates into CASRTSGGNEQFF.

This clonotype came up many times. The chain has TRBV12-3 or TRBV12-4 and TRBJ2-1; either TRBD1 or TRBD2 may fit D (5 bases each). Trimming removed 5 bases from V and 0 bases from J, with 14 bases in between. The CDR3 runs 16 residues. The CDR3 region has the DNA TGTGCCAGCAGTGATCCCGGGACGAGCTCCTACAATGAGCAGTTCTTC. Protein sequence: CASSDPGTSSYNEQFF.

The chain has TRBV5-1 and TRBJ1-4; 7 nucleotides line up with TRBD1. Trimming took 2 bases from V and 5 from J; bases not matched to a gene: 3. The CDR3 has 14 residues. Germline-derived CDR1 and CDR2 are SGHRS and YFSETQ. CDR3 in DNA: TGCGCCAGCAGCTTTGGACAGGAGAATGAAAAACTGTTTTTT. Protein product: CASSFGQENEKLFF.

The rearrangement uses TRBV2 and TRBJ2-1; maybe TRBD1 (6 bases). The germline V gene encodes CDR1 SNHLY and CDR2 FYNNEI. Trimming cost V 3 bases and J 4 bases, with 13 bases left between them. The CDR3 is 15 residues long. Here the CDR3 reads CASSEAAGDYNEQFF. CDR3 sequence (DNA): TGTGCCAGCAGTGAGGCGGCAGGGGATTACAATGAGCAGTTCTTC.

J is TRBJ2-5 and V is TRBV5-1, with D perhaps assigned TRBD1 or TRBD2 (5 bases each). The CDR3 is 13 amino acids. Between the trimmed V and J ends, which lost 4 bases and 5 bases, there was a span of 12 bases. From germline, CDR1 is SGHRS and CDR2 YFSETQ. CDR3 in amino acids: CASSPGTSETQYF. The CDR3 coding sequence is TGCGCCAGCAGCCCGGGGACGTCGGAGACCCAGTACTTC.

This clonotype was seen many times. The chain has TRBV7-3 and TRBJ2-2; 7 bases are shared with TRBD2. Germline V CDR1 and CDR2: SGHTA, FQGTGA. V lost 1 base to trimming and J lost 4 bases; unmatched junction nucleotides: 12. The CDR3 is 18 amino acids. Here the CDR3 DNA reads TGTGCCAGCAGCTTAAGGGCGGGAGTTATAGGTTCCACCGGGGAGCTGTTTTTT. It yields the protein CASSLRAGVIGSTGELFF.

This clonotype appeared many times. V and J are TRBV10-3 and TRBJ2-1; maybe TRBD1 (5 bases). CDR1 is ENHRY, CDR2 SYGVKD, per germline. CDR3 length: 13 residues. The germline V and J ends were trimmed by 8 bases and 6 bases, with 14 bases remaining between them. The CDR3 nucleotides read TGTGCCATCTACCAGGGAAAAGGCAATGAGCAGTTCTTC. It translates to CAIYQGKGNEQFF.

The V and J genes are TRBV18 and TRBJ2-2; the match to TRBD2 covers 9 bases. Germline CDR1 is KGHSH and CDR2 is LQKENI. V gave up 3 bases and J gave up 5 bases; unmatched junction bases: 4. The CDR3 has 15 amino acids. The CDR3 DNA reads as TGTGCCAGCTCACCGGGACTAGCTTCGACCGGGGAGCTGTTTTTT. Translated, it gives CASSPGLASTGELFF.

This clonotype has more than one count but fewer than ten. The V gene is TRBV5-6, the J gene TRBJ2-3, with D perhaps matching TRBD2 (7 bases). Between the trimmed V and J ends, which lost 4 bases and 0 bases, there was a span of 15 bases. The CDR3 has 16 residues. Germline loops: CDR1 SGHDT, CDR2 YYEEEE. The CDR3: CASSLFGGASTDTQYF. The CDR3 nucleotides read TGTGCCAGCAGCCTGTTTGGGGGGGCGAGCACAGATACGCAGTATTTT.

In regard to this clonotype: Just one base apart from a much larger clone, this may be a read error. This chain joins TRBV7-2 and TRBJ1-2; maybe TRBD1 (6 bases). The germline CDR1 and CDR2 sequences are SGHTA and FQGNSA. The CDR3 extends over 14 amino acids. CDR3 protein: CACSLAITGRGPFF. In nucleotides, the CDR3 is TGTGCCTGCAGCTTAGCAATTACGGGCAGGGGCCCCTTTTTC.